This TCR beta chain derives from a study of blood T cell repertoires in COVID-19. The V segment lost 5 bases and the J segment 4 bases; nucleotides outside the gene matches: 7. The CDR3 totals 14 residues. Germline CDR1 MNHEY, CDR2 SVGAGI. Profiling relied on immunoSEQ multiplex PCR, and the TCRdb table lists in-frame clones only, not all of them. Of about 150,000 clones in the sample, about 87% were seen once. The source material was peripheral blood. V gene TRBV6-5 combines with J gene TRBJ1-2; 7 bases align to TRBD1. The TCR comes from a middle-aged man with active COVID-19. CDR3 nucleotide sequence: TGTGCCAGCAGTAATACAGGGGCGTTCTATGGCTACACCTTC. Translated: CASSNTGAFYGYTF.